The entry below describes one T cell receptor beta chain. This specimen comes from a study of identical twins. A template switching step contributed a universal primer site, while unique molecular identifiers were present in the cDNA. TCRdb re-derived calls from the 5' RACE reads in MiXCR, one entry per CDR3 protein. The table lists 240,000 or so distinct CDR3 sequences, roughly 10% of them singletons. The sequence derives from a man between 45 and 60 years old in good health. The sequenced sample was memory T cells sorted from blood.

The CDR3 coding sequence is TGTGCCAGCAGCTCCGGACTAGGGGCCAGAGAGACCCAGTACTTC. Amino acids: CASSSGLGARETQYF. The chain joins TRBV7-7 to TRBJ2-5; TRBD2 aligns across 7 bases. The CDR3 contains 15 residues. The V gene end was trimmed by 4 bases and the J gene end by 4 bases; junction bases not matched to a gene: 9. The germline V gene encodes CDR1 SSHAT and CDR2 FNYEAQ (reference sequence).